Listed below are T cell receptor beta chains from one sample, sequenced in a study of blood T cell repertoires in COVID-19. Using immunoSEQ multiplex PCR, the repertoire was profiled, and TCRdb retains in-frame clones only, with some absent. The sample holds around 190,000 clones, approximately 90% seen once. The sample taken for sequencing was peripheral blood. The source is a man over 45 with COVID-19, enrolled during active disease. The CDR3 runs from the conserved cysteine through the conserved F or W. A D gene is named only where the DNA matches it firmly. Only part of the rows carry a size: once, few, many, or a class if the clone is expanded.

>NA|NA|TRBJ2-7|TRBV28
TGTGCCAGCAGTTTCAGGGTTTCCTACGAGCAGTACTTC
CASSFRVSYEQYF
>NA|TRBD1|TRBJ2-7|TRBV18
TGTGCCAGCTCACCGGCCGGGACAGGGGCAGTCAACGAGCAGTACTTC
CASSPAGTGAVNEQYF
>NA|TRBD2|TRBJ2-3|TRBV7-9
TGTGCCAGCAGCTCCGACCTAGCGGGAGGGAGCACAGATACGCAGTATTTT
CASSSDLAGGSTDTQYF
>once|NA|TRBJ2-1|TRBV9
TGTGCCAGCAGTAGTATAACTTACAATGAGCAGTTCTTC
CASSSITYNEQFF
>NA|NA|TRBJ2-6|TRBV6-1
TGTGCCAGCAGTGAAGCAGGGAGTGGGGCCAACGTCCTGACTTTC
CASSEAGSGANVLTF
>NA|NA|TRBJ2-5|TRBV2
TGTGCCAGCAGAAAAAGGGGCTGGGCTAGTGCCACCAGCCAAGAGACCCAGTACTTC
CASRKRGWASATSQETQYF
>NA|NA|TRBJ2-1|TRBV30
TGTGCCTTAAAGCAGGGGCGGCATAACAATGAGCAGTTCTTC
CALKQGRHNNEQFF
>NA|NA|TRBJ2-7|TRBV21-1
TGTGCCAGCACTCGACGGGACAGCCGAATGGGACTAGTGCCTTGGGGCTACGAGCAGTACTTC
CASTRRDSRMGLVPWGYEQYF
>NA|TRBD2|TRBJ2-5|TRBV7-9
TGTGCCAGCAGCTTGAGCGGGGGGCCTCGGGCCAGCTACCAAGAGACCCAGTACTTC
CASSLSGGPRASYQETQYF
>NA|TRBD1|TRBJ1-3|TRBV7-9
TGTGCCAGCAGCCCCCGATGGGGACAGATCCTCTCTGGAAACACCATATATTTT
CASSPRWGQILSGNTIYF
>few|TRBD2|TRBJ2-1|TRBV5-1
TGCGCCAGCACCTGGACTAGCGGGTGGAATGAGCAGTTCTTC
CASTWTSGWNEQFF
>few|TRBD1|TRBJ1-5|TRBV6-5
TGTGCCAGCACCACCCAAGACAGGGGTCACCAGCCCCAGCATTTT
CASTTQDRGHQPQHF
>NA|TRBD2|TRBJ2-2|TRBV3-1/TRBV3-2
TGTGCCAGCAGCCCCCCGGGACTAATCACCGGGGAGCTGTTTTTT
CASSPPGLITGELFF
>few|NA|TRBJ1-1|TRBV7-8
TGTGCCAGCAGTTGGGGGGACACTGAAGCTTTCTTT
CASSWGDTEAFF
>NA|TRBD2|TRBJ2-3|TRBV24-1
TGTGCCACCAGTGATTTCGGACTAGCTACGCAGTATTTT
CATSDFGLATQYF
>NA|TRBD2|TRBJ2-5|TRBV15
TGTGCCACCAGCAGAGGTTTAGCGGGAGGGGGAGAGACCCAGTACTTC
CATSRGLAGGGETQYF
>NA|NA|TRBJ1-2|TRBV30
TGTGCCTGGAGTACGGCCCCGAGGGGGAAGGGGGTCTACACCTTC
CAWSTAPRGKGVYTF
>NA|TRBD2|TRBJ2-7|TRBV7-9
TGTGCCAGCAGCTTAGTCACTAGCGGGTCTCGCTACGAGCAGTACTTC
CASSLVTSGSRYEQYF
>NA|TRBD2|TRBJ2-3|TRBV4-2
TGTGCCAGCAGCCTAGGGACTAGCGGGAGTGGTACAGATACGCAGTATTTT
CASSLGTSGSGTDTQYF
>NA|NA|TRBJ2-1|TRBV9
TGTGCCAGCAGCGTAGCGGGGGATTCCTACAATGAGCAGTTCTTC
CASSVAGDSYNEQFF
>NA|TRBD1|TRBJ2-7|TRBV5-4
TGTGCCAGCAGCTTCTCTGGACAGGGGCCCTACGAGCAGTACTTC
CASSFSGQGPYEQYF
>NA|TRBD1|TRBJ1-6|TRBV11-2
TGTGCCAGCAGCTTAGTAGGGACAGTAAATTCACCCCTCCACTTT
CASSLVGTVNSPLHF
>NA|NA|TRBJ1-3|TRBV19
TGTGCCAGTAGAGCGGGGTCGTACACCATATATTTT
CASRAGSYTIYF
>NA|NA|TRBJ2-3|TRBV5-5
TGTGCCAGTACCGATGCCGGGGGTACGCAGTATTTT
CASTDAGGTQYF
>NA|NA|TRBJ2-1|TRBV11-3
TGTGCCAGCAGCTTCGAACCGGGGGTCCGCGATGAGCAGTTCTTC
CASSFEPGVRDEQFF
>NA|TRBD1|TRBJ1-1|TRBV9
TGTGCCAGCAGCGCGACACAGGGGGCAGGCACTGAAGCTTTCTTT
CASSATQGAGTEAFF
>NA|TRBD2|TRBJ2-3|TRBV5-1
TGCGCCAGCAACACGGGACTAGGGATAGCTAGCACAGATACGCAGTATTTT
CASNTGLGIASTDTQYF
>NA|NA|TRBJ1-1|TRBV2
TGTGCCAGCAGATTACAGGGATACACTGAAGCTTTCTTT
CASRLQGYTEAFF
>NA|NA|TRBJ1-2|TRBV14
TGTGCCAGCAGCCAAAGACAGGACGCTCTTAATGGCTACACCTTC
CASSQRQDALNGYTF
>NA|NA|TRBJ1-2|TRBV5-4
TGTGCCAGCGCTCAACAGGGTACTAACTATGGCTACACCTTC
CASAQQGTNYGYTF
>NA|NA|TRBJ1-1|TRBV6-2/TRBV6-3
TGTGCCAGCAGTTACGACGGGATGAAAGGCGCTGAAGCTTTCTTT
CASSYDGMKGAEAFF
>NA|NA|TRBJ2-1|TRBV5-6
TGTGCCAGCAGCTTGGGGGGAGGCTCGGGTGAGCAGTTCTTC
CASSLGGGSGEQFF
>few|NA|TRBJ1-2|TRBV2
TGTGCCAGCAGTGAAGAGCGGGGTACCTATGGCTACACCTTC
CASSEERGTYGYTF
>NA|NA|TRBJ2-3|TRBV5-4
TGTGCCATGGCGGGGACTGCTAGCACAGATACGCAGTATTTT
CAMAGTASTDTQYF
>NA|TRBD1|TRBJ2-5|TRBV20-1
TGCAGTGCTAGTGGGACAGGGAGGATAGAGACCCAGTACTTC
CSASGTGRIETQYF
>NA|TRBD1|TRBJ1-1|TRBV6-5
TGTGCCAGCAGTTCTCTCTCGGGACAGGGGTACACTGAAGCTTTCTTT
CASSSLSGQGYTEAFF
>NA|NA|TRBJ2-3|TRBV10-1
TGCGCCAGCAGTGACTCGAGGCGGGACACAGATACGCAGTATTTT
CASSDSRRDTDTQYF
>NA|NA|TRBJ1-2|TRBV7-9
TGTGCCAGCAGCGCCTGGGACAAGGAAAACTATGGCTACACCTTC
CASSAWDKENYGYTF
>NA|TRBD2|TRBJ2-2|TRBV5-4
TGTGCCAGCAGCAGGTTAGCGGGAGAGAACACCGGGGAGCTGTTTTTT
CASSRLAGENTGELFF
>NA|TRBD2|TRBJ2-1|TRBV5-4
TGTGCCAGCAGCCAATCTAGCGGGGGGGCCTACAATGAGCAGTTCTTC
CASSQSSGGAYNEQFF
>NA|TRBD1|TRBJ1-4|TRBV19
TGTGCCAGTAGTATCCCTACAGGGGTTGAAAAACTGTTTTTT
CASSIPTGVEKLFF
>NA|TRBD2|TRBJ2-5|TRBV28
TGTGCCAGCGCCGGACTAGCGGGGGCCAAAGAGACCCAGTACTTC
CASAGLAGAKETQYF
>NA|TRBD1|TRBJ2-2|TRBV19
TGTGCCAGTAGGGGGGACAGGGGATATAGCACCGGGGAGCTGTTTTTT
CASRGDRGYSTGELFF
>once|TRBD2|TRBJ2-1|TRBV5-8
TGTGCCAGCAGCTTGGGACTAGCGACGTACAATGAGCAGTTCTTC
CASSLGLATYNEQFF
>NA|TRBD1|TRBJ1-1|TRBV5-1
TGCGCCAGCAGCCTAGCCGGGACAGGCGAAGCTTTCTTT
CASSLAGTGEAFF
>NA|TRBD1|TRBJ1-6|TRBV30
TGTGCCTGGACCTCCGACGCGGGACAGTCCTTCTCCTATAATTCACCCCTCCACTTT
CAWTSDAGQSFSYNSPLHF
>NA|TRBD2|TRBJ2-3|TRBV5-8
TGTGCCAGCAGCTTGGAAGCGGGAGGAAGCACAGATACGCAGTATTTT
CASSLEAGGSTDTQYF
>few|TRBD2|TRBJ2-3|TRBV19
TGTGCCAGCGACGGGCGATTAGGTAGCGGGAGGGGTACGCAGTATTTT
CASDGRLGSGRGTQYF
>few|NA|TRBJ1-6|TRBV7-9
TGTGCCAGCAGCGCCCGTCAGGGAAATAATTCACCCCTCCACTTT
CASSARQGNNSPLHF
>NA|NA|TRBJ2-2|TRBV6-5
TGTGCCAGCAGCCCCCGCACTTTAGTAGCCGGGGAGCTGTTTTTT
CASSPRTLVAGELFF
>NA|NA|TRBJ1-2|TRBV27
TGTGCCAGCAGTTTACGTTCGGGGATCAACTATGGCTACACCTTC
CASSLRSGINYGYTF
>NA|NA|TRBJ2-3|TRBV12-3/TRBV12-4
TGTGCCAGCAGCCCAATCACAGATACGCAGTATTTT
CASSPITDTQYF
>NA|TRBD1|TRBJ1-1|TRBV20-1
TGCAGTGCTAGTCCGGGACAGGGGGGGATGACTGAAGCTTTCTTT
CSASPGQGGMTEAFF
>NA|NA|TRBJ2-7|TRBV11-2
TGTGCCAGCAGCTTATCCCCCTCCGAGCAGTACTTC
CASSLSPSEQYF
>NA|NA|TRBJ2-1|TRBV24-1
TGTGCCACCAGTGACTCCCGGGACAGGGGGTTAGCGGGAGGGCGGAATGAGCAGTTCTTC
CATSDSRDRGLAGGRNEQFF
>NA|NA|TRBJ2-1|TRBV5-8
TGTGCCAGCAGCTTGGTTGGGGGGGCCTCTTACAATGAGCAGTTCTTC
CASSLVGGASYNEQFF
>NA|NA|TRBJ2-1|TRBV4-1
TGCGCCAGCAGCCAAGGGGTTAGCGGAAGCTCCTACAATGAGCAGTTCTTC
CASSQGVSGSSYNEQFF